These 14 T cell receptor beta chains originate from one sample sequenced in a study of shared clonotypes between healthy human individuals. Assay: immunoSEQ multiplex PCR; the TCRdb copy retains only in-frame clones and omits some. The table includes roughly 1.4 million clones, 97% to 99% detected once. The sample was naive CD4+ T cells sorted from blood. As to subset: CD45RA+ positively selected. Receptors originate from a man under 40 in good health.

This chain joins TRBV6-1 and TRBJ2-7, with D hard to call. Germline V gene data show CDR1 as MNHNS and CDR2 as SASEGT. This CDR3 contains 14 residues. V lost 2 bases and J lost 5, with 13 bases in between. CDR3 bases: TGTGCCAGCAGTGAACAGCCAAATGGGGACGAGCAGTACTTC. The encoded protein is CASSEQPNGDEQYF.

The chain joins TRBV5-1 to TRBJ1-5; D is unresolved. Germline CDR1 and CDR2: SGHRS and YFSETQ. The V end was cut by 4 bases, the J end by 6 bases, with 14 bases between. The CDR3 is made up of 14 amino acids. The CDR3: CASSPDPVGQPQHF. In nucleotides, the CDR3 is TGCGCCAGCAGCCCTGATCCTGTTGGTCAGCCCCAGCATTTT.

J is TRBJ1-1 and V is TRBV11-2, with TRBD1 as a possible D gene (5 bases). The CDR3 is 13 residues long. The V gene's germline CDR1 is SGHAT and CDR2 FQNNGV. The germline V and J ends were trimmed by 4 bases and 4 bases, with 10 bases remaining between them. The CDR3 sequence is CASSSARGTEAFF. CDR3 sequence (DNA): TGTGCCAGCAGCTCGGCTAGGGGCACTGAAGCTTTCTTT. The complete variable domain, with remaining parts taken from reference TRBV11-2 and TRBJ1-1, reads EAGVAQSPRYKIIEKRQSVAFWCNPISGHATLYWYQQILGQGPKLLIQFQNNGVVDDSQLPKDRFSAERLKGVDSTLKIQPAKLEDSAVYLCASSSARGTEAFFGQGTRLTVV.

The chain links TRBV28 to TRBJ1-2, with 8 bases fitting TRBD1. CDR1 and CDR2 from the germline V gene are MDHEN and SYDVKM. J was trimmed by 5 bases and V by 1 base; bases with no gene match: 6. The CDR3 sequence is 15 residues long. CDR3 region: CASSLSAGGGYGYTF. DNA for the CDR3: TGTGCCAGCAGTTTATCGGCAGGGGGCGGATATGGCTACACCTTC.

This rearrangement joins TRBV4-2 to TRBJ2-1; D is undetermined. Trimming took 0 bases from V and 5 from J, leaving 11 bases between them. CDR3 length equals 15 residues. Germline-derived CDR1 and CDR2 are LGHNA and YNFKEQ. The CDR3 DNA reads TGTGCCAGCAGCCAAGATCCGCTAGAGAACAATGAGCAGTTCTTC. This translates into CASSQDPLENNEQFF.

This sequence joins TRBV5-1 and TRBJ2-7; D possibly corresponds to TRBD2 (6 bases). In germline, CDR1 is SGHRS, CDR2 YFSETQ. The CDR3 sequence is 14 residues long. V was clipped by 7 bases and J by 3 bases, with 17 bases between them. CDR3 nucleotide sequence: TGCGCCAGCCGATACGGGACTCTTCTCTACGAGCAGTACTTC. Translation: CASRYGTLLYEQYF.

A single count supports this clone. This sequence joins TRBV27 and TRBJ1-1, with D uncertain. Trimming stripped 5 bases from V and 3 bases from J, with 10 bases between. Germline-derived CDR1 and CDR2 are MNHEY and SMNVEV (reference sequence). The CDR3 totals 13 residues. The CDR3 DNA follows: TGTGCCAGCAGTCCCAGGACTGACACTGAAGCTTTCTTT. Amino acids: CASSPRTDTEAFF.

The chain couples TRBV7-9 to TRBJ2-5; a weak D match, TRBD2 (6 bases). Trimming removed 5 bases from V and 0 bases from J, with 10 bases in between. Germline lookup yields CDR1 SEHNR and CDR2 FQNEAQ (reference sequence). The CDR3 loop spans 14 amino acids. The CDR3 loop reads CASSTRTNQETQYF. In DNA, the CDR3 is TGTGCCAGCAGCACAAGGACTAACCAAGAGACCCAGTACTTC.

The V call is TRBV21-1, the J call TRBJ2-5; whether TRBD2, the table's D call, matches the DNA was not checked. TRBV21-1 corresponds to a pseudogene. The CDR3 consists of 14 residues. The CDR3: CASSKARGQETQYF. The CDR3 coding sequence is TGTGCCAGCAGCAAAGCTCGGGGCCAAGAGACCCAGTACTTC.

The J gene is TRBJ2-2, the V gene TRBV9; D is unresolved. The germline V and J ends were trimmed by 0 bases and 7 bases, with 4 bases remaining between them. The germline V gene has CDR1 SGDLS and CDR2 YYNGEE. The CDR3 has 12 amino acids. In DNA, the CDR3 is TGTGCCAGCAGCGTAGCTTACGGGGAGCTGTTTTTT. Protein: CASSVAYGELFF.

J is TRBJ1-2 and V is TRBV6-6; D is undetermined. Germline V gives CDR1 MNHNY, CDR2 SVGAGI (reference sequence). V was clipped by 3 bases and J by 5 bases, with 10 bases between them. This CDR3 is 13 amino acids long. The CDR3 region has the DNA TGTGCCAGCAGTTATGGCGGGTTTTATGGCTACACCTTC. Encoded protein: CASSYGGFYGYTF.

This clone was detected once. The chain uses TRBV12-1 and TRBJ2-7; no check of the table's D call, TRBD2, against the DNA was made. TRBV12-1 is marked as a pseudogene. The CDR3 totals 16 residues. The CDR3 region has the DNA TGTGCCAGCAGTCGGCCGGGACTAGCGACCACCTACGAGCAGTACTTC. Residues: CASSRPGLATTYEQYF.

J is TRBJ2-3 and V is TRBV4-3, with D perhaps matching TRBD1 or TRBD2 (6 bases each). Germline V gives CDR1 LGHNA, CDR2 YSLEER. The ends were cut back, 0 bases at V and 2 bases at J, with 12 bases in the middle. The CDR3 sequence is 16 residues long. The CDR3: CASSQEARGLTDTQYF. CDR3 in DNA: TGCGCCAGCAGCCAAGAGGCCCGGGGGCTCACAGATACGCAGTATTTT.

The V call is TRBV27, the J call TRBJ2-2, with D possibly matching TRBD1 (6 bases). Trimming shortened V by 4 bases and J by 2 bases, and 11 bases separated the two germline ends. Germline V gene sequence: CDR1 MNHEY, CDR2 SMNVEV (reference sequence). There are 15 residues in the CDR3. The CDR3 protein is CASSSRTENTGELFF. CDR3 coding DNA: TGTGCCAGCAGTTCAAGGACAGAAAACACCGGGGAGCTGTTTTTT.